A selection of T cell receptor beta chains follows, all from one sample in a study of T-cell memory formation after mild COVID-19. TCRdb redid the calling of the 5' RACE reads with MiXCR, one entry per CDR3 protein. The data hold about 310,000 distinct CDR3 sequences, with roughly 21% observed a single time. Source material: PBMCs or a T cell subset sorted from them (not recorded which). All receptors derive from a young man who had mild COVID-19 (a few samples of this study predate the infection). Cell type and time point are not known. CDR3s include the opening cysteine and the closing phenylalanine or tryptophan. Each record gives: CDR3 protein, CDR3 DNA, clone size, J gene, V gene, D gene. D genes are given only for firm matches. A clone size is listed for some rows: how often the clone was seen (once, few, many), or a class if it is expanded.

CASSQAGAETQYF | TGCGCCAGCAGCCAAGCGGGGGCAGAGACCCAGTACTTC | - | TRBJ2-5 | TRBV4-3 | -
CASSQNEGTDTQYF | TGTGCCAGCAGCCAAAACGAGGGGACAGATACGCAGTATTTT | few | TRBJ2-3 | TRBV3-1 | -
CASSQDREGTQYF | TGCGCCAGCAGCCAAGATAGGGAAGGGACGCAGTATTTT | few | TRBJ2-3 | TRBV4-1 | -
CASSPVATNEKLFF | TGTGCCAGCAGCCCGGTGGCAACTAATGAAAAACTGTTTTTT | many | TRBJ1-4 | TRBV3-1 | -
CASSSIGGRGNTIYF | TGTGCTAGTAGTTCCATCGGGGGGCGCGGAAACACCATATATTTT | - | TRBJ1-3 | TRBV12-5 | -
CSARDRANYGYTF | TGCAGTGCTAGGGACAGGGCTAACTATGGCTACACCTTC | few | TRBJ1-2 | TRBV20-1 | TRBD1
CASSWLNTGELFF | TGTGCCAGCAGCTGGTTGAACACCGGGGAGCTGTTTTTT | - | TRBJ2-2 | TRBV7-9 | -
CASSVVRGTTRADTQYF | TGTGCCAGCAGCGTTGTCAGGGGGACTACCAGAGCAGATACGCAGTATTTT | few | TRBJ2-3 | TRBV9 | -
CASSFVLTGTGAAAEAFF | TGTGCCAGCAGCTTCGTTTTAACCGGGACAGGGGCTGCGGCTGAAGCTTTCTTT | - | TRBJ1-1 | TRBV7-2 | TRBD1
CASSSLAGQETQYF | TGTGCCAGCAGCTCACTAGCGGGGCAAGAGACCCAGTACTTC | - | TRBJ2-5 | TRBV7-2 | TRBD2
CASRQPGHFNYGYTF | TGTGCCAGCAGACAACCGGGACATTTTAACTATGGCTACACCTTC | - | TRBJ1-2 | TRBV7-9 | -
CASSKGRGQVNTEAFF | TGTGCCAGCAGCAAAGGAAGAGGGCAGGTGAACACTGAAGCTTTCTTT | - | TRBJ1-1 | TRBV21-1 | -
CATSERGEMVQYF | TGTGCCACCAGTGAGAGGGGGGAAATGGTGCAGTATTTT | - | TRBJ2-3 | TRBV24-1 | -
CASSMGPRDRETQYF | TGTGCCAGCAGCATGGGGCCCAGGGATAGAGAGACCCAGTACTTC | few | TRBJ2-5 | TRBV7-2 | -
CASSLWQGARTGELFF | TGTGCCAGCAGCTTGTGGCAGGGGGCGCGCACCGGGGAGCTGTTTTTT | few | TRBJ2-2 | TRBV11-2 | TRBD1
CASSLGPPSLIAKNIQYF | TGTGCCAGCAGCTTAGGGCCCCCTAGTCTAATAGCCAAAAACATTCAGTACTTC | few | TRBJ2-4 | TRBV7-2 | -
CASHRQLDAYEQYF | TGTGCCAGTCACCGACAGTTGGACGCCTACGAGCAGTACTTC | many | TRBJ2-7 | TRBV6-2/TRBV6-3 | -
CASRIDRGRGEQYF | TGTGCCAGCAGGATTGACAGGGGGCGCGGCGAGCAGTACTTC | - | TRBJ2-7 | TRBV12-3/TRBV12-4 | TRBD1
CASSLGGSRDTEAFF | TGTGCCAGCAGCTTAGGAGGGAGTCGGGACACTGAAGCTTTCTTT | few | TRBJ1-1 | TRBV7-2 | -
CASSVTGANTEAFF | TGTGCCAGCAGCGTGACAGGGGCGAACACTGAAGCTTTCTTT | many | TRBJ1-1 | TRBV5-4 | TRBD1
CATSGILNTDTQYF | TGTGCCACCAGCGGAATTCTCAACACAGATACGCAGTATTTT | few | TRBJ2-3 | TRBV15 | -
CASSLRRLGQETQYF | TGCGCCAGCAGCTTGAGGAGGTTGGGTCAAGAGACCCAGTACTTC | - | TRBJ2-5 | TRBV5-1 | -
CASRAVDHSNQPQHF | TGTGCCAGCAGGGCGGTCGATCATAGCAATCAGCCCCAGCATTTT | few | TRBJ1-5 | TRBV2 | -
CASRAQGARETQYF | TGTGCCAGCAGGGCACAGGGGGCAAGAGAGACCCAGTACTTC | - | TRBJ2-5 | TRBV4-2 | TRBD1
CASSPDLQGGQPQHF | TGTGCCAGCTCACCTGACTTACAGGGTGGCCAGCCCCAGCATTTT | many | TRBJ1-5 | TRBV18 | -
CASSQGAPTEAFF | TGTGCCAGCAGCCAGGGGGCGCCCACTGAAGCTTTCTTT | - | TRBJ1-1 | TRBV2 | TRBD1
CSVGGRSGSYEQYF | TGCAGCGTTGGGGGTCGATCGGGGTCCTACGAGCAGTACTTC | few | TRBJ2-7 | TRBV29-1 | -
CASSTGTGYGYTF | TGTGCCAGCAGCACCGGGACGGGCTATGGCTACACCTTC | - | TRBJ1-2 | TRBV7-2 | -
CSAREGVRNTEAFF | TGCAGTGCTAGAGAGGGGGTCCGGAACACTGAAGCTTTCTTT | few | TRBJ1-1 | TRBV20-1 | -
CASTNPLFDRGANTGELFF | TGTGCCAGCACCAACCCCCTCTTCGACAGGGGGGCGAACACCGGGGAGCTGTTTTTT | many | TRBJ2-2 | TRBV7-6 | TRBD1
CASSRTGLRGYTF | TGTGCCAGCAGCCGGACAGGTCTAAGGGGCTACACCTTC | few | TRBJ1-2 | TRBV6-6 | TRBD1
CASRLDTHGYTF | TGCGCCAGCAGACTGGACACTCACGGCTACACCTTC | - | TRBJ1-2 | TRBV5-1 | -
CASSGPRGAETQYF | TGTGCCAGCAGTGGCCCCAGAGGGGCGGAGACCCAGTACTTC | - | TRBJ2-5 | TRBV2 | -
CSANLADTDTQYF | TGCAGTGCTAACCTAGCGGACACAGATACGCAGTATTTT | few | TRBJ2-3 | TRBV20-1 | TRBD2
CASRATPGTGYSNQPQHF | TGTGCCAGCAGAGCTACTCCCGGGACAGGGTATAGCAATCAGCCCCAGCATTTT | few | TRBJ1-5 | TRBV12-3/TRBV12-4 | TRBD1
CASSLASGGPGELFF | TGTGCCAGCAGCTTAGCTAGCGGAGGACCCGGGGAGCTGTTTTTT | many | TRBJ2-2 | TRBV7-9 | -
CASSTHGGRNTEAFF | TGTGCCAGCAGCACACACGGGGGCCGGAACACTGAAGCTTTCTTT | - | TRBJ1-1 | TRBV7-9 | -